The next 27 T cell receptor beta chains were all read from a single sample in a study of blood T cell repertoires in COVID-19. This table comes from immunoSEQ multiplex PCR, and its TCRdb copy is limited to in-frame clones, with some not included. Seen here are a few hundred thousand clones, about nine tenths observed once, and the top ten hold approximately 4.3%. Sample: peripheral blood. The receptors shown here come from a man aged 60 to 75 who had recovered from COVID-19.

CDR3 in amino acids: CASSPGTGSSYEQYF. The CDR3, as DNA: TGTGCCAGCAGCCCCGGGACAGGGAGCTCCTACGAGCAGTACTTC. The gene calls are TRBV6-4 and TRBJ2-7; 9 nucleotides agree with TRBD1. Germline V CDR1 and CDR2: MRHNA, SNTAGT. Losses at the gene ends were 6 bases for V and 0 bases for J; bases not matched to a gene: 6. CDR3 length: 15 residues.

The CDR3 region is CASSVRSGTGYHEQYF. The CDR3 DNA reads TGTGCCAGCAGCGTGAGGTCCGGGACAGGGTACCACGAGCAGTACTTC. This chain connects TRBV9 to TRBJ2-7; 9 bases match TRBD1. The CDR3 length is 16 residues. Germline V gene data show CDR1 as SGDLS and CDR2 as YYNGEE. V shed 2 bases and J 5 bases; nucleotides not matched to a gene: 11.

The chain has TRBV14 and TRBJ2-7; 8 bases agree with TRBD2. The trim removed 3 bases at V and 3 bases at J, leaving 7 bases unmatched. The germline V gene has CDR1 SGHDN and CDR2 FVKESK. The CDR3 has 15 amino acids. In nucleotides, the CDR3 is TGTGCCAGCAGCCAGTCGGGGGGGCAACTCTACGAGCAGTACTTC. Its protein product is CASSQSGGQLYEQYF.

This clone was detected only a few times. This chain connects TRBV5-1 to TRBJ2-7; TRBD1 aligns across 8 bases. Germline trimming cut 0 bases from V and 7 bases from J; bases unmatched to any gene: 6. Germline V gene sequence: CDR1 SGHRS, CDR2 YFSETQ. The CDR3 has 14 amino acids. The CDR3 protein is CASSLDGQGREQYF. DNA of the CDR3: TGCGCCAGCAGCTTGGACGGACAGGGAAGGGAGCAGTACTTC.

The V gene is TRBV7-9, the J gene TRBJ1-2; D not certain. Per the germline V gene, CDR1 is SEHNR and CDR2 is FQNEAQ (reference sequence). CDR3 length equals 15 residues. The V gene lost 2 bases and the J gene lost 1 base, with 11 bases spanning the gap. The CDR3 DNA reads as TGTGCCAGCAGCTTATTTGGCAGTGATAACTATGGCTACACCTTC. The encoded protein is CASSLFGSDNYGYTF.

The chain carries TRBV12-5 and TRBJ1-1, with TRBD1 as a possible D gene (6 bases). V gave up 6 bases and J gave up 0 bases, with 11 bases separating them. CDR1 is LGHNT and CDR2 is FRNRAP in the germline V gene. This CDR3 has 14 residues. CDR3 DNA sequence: TGTGCTAGTGGGTTAGGACAGATGAACACTGAAGCTTTCTTT. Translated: CASGLGQMNTEAFF.

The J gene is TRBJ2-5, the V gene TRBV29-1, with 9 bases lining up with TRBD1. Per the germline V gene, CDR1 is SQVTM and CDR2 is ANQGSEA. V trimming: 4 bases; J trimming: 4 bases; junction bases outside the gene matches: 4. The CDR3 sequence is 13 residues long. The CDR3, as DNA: TGCAGCGTTGGGACAGGGGTTGGAGAGACCCAGTACTTC. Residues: CSVGTGVGETQYF.

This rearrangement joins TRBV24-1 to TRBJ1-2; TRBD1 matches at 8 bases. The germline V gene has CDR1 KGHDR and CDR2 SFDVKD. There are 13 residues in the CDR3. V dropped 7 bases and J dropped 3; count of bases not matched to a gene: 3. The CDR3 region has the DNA TGTGCCACCAGCGAGACAGGGGACTATGGCTACACCTTC. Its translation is CATSETGDYGYTF.

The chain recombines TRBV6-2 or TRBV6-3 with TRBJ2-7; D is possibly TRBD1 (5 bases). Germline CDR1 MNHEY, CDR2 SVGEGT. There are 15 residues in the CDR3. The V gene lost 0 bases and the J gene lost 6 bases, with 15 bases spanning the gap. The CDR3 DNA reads TGTGCCAGCAGTTACTCCCCGGCAGGGCGAGGCGAGCAGTACTTC. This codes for CASSYSPAGRGEQYF.

CDR3 bases: TGTGCCAGTAGGAGACAGGTACATCGGAGGGAGACCCAGTACTTC. Translation gives CASRRQVHRRETQYF. V gene TRBV19 combines with J gene TRBJ2-5; D is perhaps TRBD1 (6 bases). CDR1 LNHDA and CDR2 SQIVND come from the germline V gene (reference sequence). V was trimmed by 6 bases and J by 5 bases, leaving 19 bases between them. The CDR3 has 15 amino acids.

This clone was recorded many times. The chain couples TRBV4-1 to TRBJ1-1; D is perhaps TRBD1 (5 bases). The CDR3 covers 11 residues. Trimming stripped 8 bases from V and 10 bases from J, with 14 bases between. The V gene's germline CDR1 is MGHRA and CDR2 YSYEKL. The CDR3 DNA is TGCGCCAGCGGTGGGTCAACAGGAGCTTTCTTT. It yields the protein CASGGSTGAFF.

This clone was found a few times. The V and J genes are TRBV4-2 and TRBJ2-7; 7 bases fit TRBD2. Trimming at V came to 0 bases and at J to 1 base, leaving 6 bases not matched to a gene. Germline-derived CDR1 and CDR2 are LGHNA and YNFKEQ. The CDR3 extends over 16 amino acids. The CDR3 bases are TGTGCCAGCAGCCAAGATCCGGGGGGTACATCCTACGAGCAGTACTTC. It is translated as CASSQDPGGTSYEQYF.

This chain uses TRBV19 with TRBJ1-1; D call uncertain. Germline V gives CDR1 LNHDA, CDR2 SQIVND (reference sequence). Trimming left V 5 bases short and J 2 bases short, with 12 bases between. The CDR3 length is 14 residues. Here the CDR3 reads CASSALGSNTEAFF. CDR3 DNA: TGTGCCAGTAGTGCACTAGGCAGTAACACTGAAGCTTTCTTT.

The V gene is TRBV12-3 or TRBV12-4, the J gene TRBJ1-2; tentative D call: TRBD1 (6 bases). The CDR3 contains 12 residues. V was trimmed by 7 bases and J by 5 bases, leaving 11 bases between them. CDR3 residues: CASNSQGYGYTF. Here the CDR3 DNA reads TGTGCCAGCAACTCACAGGGATATGGCTACACCTTC.

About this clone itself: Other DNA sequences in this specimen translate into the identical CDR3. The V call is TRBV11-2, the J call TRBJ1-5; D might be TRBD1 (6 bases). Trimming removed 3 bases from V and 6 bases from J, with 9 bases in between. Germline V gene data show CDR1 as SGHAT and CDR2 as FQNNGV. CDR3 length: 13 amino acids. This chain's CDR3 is CASSLGAGQPQHF. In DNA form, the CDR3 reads TGTGCCAGCAGCTTGGGGGCGGGTCAGCCCCAGCATTTT.

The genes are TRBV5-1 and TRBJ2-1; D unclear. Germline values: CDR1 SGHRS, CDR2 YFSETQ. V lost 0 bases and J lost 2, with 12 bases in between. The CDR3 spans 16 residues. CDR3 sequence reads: CASSLVHLPAYNEQFF. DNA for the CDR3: TGCGCCAGCAGCTTGGTCCATCTTCCGGCCTACAATGAGCAGTTCTTC.

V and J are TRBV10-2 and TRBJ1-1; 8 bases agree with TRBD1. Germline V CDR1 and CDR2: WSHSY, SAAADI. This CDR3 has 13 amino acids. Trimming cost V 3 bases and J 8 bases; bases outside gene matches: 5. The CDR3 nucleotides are TGCGCCAGCAGTGACCTCCGGACAGGGGAAGCTTTCTTT. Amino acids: CASSDLRTGEAFF.

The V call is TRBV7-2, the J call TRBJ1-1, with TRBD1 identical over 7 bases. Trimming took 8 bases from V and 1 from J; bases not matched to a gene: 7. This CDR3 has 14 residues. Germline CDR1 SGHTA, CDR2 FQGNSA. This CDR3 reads CASSGGTANTEAFF. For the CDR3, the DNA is TGTGCCAGCTCAGGTGGGACAGCGAACACTGAAGCTTTCTTT. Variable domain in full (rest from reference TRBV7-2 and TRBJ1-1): GAGVSQSPSNKVTEKGKDVELRCDPISGHTALYWYRQSLGQGLEFLIYFQGNSAPDKSGLPSDRFSAERTGGSVSTLTIQRTQQEDSAVYLCASSGGTANTEAFFGQGTRLTVV.

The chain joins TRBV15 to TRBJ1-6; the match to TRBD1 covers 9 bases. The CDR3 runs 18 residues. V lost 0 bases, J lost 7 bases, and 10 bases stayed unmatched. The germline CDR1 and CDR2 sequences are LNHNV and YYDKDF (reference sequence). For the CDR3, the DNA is TGTGCCACCAGCAGAGATTTAGGGACAGGGCGCGGAAATTCACCCCTCCACTTT. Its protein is CATSRDLGTGRGNSPLHF.

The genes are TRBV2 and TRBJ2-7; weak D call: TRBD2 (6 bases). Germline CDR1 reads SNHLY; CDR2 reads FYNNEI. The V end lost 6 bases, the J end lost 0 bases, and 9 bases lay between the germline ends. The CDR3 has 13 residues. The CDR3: CASSRDFSYEQYF. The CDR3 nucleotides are TGTGCCAGCAGCCGGGACTTCTCCTACGAGCAGTACTTC.

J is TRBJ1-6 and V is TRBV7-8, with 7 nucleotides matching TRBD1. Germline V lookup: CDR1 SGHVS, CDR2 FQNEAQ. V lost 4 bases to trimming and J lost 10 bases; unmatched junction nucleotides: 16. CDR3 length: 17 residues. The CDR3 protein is CASSSTRKTGQLSPLHF. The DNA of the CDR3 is TGTGCCAGCAGCTCGACGAGAAAAACGGGACAGCTCTCACCCCTCCACTTT.

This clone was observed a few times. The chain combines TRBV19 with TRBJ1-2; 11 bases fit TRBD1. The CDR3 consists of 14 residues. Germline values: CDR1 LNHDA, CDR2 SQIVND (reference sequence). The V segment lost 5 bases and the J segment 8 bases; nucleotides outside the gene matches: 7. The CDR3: CASSPGQGVKGYTF. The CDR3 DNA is TGTGCCAGTAGTCCGGGACAGGGGGTAAAAGGCTACACCTTC. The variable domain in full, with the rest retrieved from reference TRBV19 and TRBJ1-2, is DGGITQSPKYLFRKEGQNVTLSCEQNLNHDAMYWYRQDPGQGLRLIYYSQIVNDFQKGDIAEGYSVSREKKESFPLTVTSAQKNPTAFYLCASSPGQGVKGYTFGSGTRLTVV.

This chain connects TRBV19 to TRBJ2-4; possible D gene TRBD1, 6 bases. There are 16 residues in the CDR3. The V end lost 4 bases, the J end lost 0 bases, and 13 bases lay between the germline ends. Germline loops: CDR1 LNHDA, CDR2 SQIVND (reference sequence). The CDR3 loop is CASSTSGQRAKNIQYF. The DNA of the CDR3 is TGTGCCAGTAGTACCTCCGGACAGCGAGCCAAAAACATTCAGTACTTC. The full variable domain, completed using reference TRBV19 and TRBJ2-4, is DGGITQSPKYLFRKEGQNVTLSCEQNLNHDAMYWYRQDPGQGLRLIYYSQIVNDFQKGDIAEGYSVSREKKESFPLTVTSAQKNPTAFYLCASSTSGQRAKNIQYFGAGTRLSVL.

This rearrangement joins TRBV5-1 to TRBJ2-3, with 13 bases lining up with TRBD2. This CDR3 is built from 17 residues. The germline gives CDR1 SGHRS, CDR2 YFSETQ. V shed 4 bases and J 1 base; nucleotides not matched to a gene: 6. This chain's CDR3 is CASSPEGLAGRTDTQYF. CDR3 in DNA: TGCGCCAGCAGCCCGGAGGGACTAGCGGGGCGCACAGATACGCAGTATTTT.

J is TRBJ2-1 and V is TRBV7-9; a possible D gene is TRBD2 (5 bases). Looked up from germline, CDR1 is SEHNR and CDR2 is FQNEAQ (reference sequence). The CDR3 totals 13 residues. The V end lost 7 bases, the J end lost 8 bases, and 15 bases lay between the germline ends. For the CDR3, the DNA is TGTGCCAGCAAGCTAGACCTCGGGGATGAGCAGTTCTTC. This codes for CASKLDLGDEQFF.

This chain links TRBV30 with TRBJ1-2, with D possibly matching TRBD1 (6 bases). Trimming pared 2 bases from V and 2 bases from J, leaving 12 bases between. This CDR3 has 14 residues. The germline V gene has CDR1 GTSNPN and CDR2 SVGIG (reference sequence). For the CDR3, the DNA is TGTGCCTGGAGTCACCGGGACACGAACTATGGCTACACCTTC. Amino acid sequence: CAWSHRDTNYGYTF.

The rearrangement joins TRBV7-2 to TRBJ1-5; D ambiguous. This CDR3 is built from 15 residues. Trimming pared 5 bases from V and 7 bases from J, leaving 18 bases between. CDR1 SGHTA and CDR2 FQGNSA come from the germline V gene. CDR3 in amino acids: CASSPQSRVGQPQHF. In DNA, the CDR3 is TGTGCCAGCAGCCCACAATCGAGGGTAGGGCAGCCCCAGCATTTT.